These 24 T cell receptor beta chains were sequenced from one sample in a study of neoadjuvant anti-PD-1 for oral cavity cancer. Profiled with immunoSEQ multiplex PCR; TCRdb holds only in-frame clones, not every one. The sample consists of some 15,000 clones, 71% of them appearing once. The source material was PBMCs, sampled before nivolumab (anti-PD-1) treatment. The receptors derive from a person between 35 and 79 years old with oral cavity squamous cell carcinoma.

In this sample, this clone turned up a few times. At one boundary the junction diverges from the germline segment, which might be a read error. This chain links TRBV2 with TRBJ2-5; the D gene is possibly TRBD1 (6 bases). This CDR3 comprises 15 residues. Germline-derived CDR1 and CDR2 are SNHLY and FYNNEI. The CDR3 sequence is CASQRMRRGQVTQYF. In DNA, the CDR3 is TGTGCCAGTCAGAGGATGCGCAGGGGACAAGTGACCCAGTACTTC.

V is TRBV6-5 and J is TRBJ2-7, with 8 positions matching TRBD1. The ends lost 0 bases at V and 4 bases at J; junction bases unmatched: 5. Germline V gives CDR1 MNHEY, CDR2 SVGAGI. There are 15 residues in the CDR3. CDR3 sequence: CASSYSGTGLYEQYF. The CDR3 DNA is TGTGCCAGCAGTTACTCAGGGACAGGCCTTTACGAGCAGTACTTC.

V gene TRBV30 combines with J gene TRBJ1-1; TRBD1 agrees at 7 bases. Germline trimming cut 7 bases from V and 0 bases from J; bases unmatched to any gene: 11. Germline V CDR1 and CDR2: GTSNPN, SVGIG (reference sequence). The CDR3 contains 15 residues. The CDR3 reads CALTRQGVLNTEAFF. The CDR3 bases are TGTGCCTTGACCCGACAGGGCGTCTTGAACACTGAAGCTTTCTTT.

The V call is TRBV6-1, the J call TRBJ1-3; TRBD1 matches 9 bases. V was pared by 8 bases and J by 1 base, with 3 bases of the junction left unmatched. Germline-derived CDR1 and CDR2 are MNHNS and SASEGT. The CDR3 covers 14 residues. The CDR3 loop is CASDRGLSGNTIYF. CDR3 in DNA: TGTGCCAGCGACAGGGGGTTATCTGGAAACACCATATATTTT.

This chain uses TRBV27 with TRBJ1-1, with 7 nucleotides matching TRBD1. The CDR3 has 14 residues. J gave up 5 bases and V 6 bases, and 9 bases lay outside the gene matches. CDR1 and CDR2 from the germline V gene are MNHEY and SMNVEV (reference sequence). The CDR3 sequence: CASRMKGAGTEAFF. The CDR3 DNA reads TGTGCCAGCAGAATGAAGGGGGCCGGGACTGAAGCTTTCTTT.

J is TRBJ1-2 and V is TRBV28; perhaps TRBD1 as D (6 bases). Germline V gene sequence: CDR1 MDHEN, CDR2 SYDVKM. The ends were cut back, 6 bases at V and 3 bases at J, with 14 bases in the middle. The CDR3 length is 14 residues. CDR3 DNA sequence: TGTGCCAGCAGAAGGGGGGGCGCGGACTATGGCTACACCTTC. It codes for CASRRGGADYGYTF.

This clone was detected only a few times. This chain connects TRBV13 to TRBJ1-2; D not certain. The germline V and J ends were trimmed by 3 bases and 4 bases, with 9 bases remaining between them. The CDR3 is 13 amino acids. CDR1 is PRHDT, CDR2 FYEKMQ, per germline (reference sequence). CDR3 bases: TGTGCCAGCAGCTTTCGGCCGACCTATGGCTACACCTTC. Translated: CASSFRPTYGYTF.

The gene calls are TRBV7-2 and TRBJ2-1, with a weak D call TRBD1 (5 bases). The CDR3 contains 12 residues. Trimming took off 2 bases at V and 15 bases at J, with 14 bases between the two ends. The germline V gene has CDR1 SGHTA and CDR2 FQGNSA. The CDR3 DNA sequence: TGTGCCAGCAGCTTAATGGAAAGGGGTCGGTTCTTC. Residues: CASSLMERGRFF.

The J gene is TRBJ1-1, the V gene TRBV10-3, with D unresolved. Trimming removed 6 bases at V and 1 base at J, with 12 bases between. Germline V CDR1 and CDR2: ENHRY, SYGVKD. This CDR3 region has 14 residues. The CDR3 DNA reads as TGTGCCATCAGGTTAGCAGGAGCGAACACTGAAGCTTTCTTT. Protein product: CAIRLAGANTEAFF.

The chain links TRBV2 to TRBJ2-5; 7 bases map to TRBD2. Germline V gives CDR1 SNHLY, CDR2 FYNNEI. V gave up 4 bases and J gave up 5 bases; unmatched junction bases: 10. The CDR3 is 15 amino acids. CDR3 coding DNA: TGTGCCAGCAGTGGCGGGGGAGGTAGTAGGGAGACCCAGTACTTC. Translating it yields CASSGGGGSRETQYF.

The chain joins TRBV9 to TRBJ2-1; 10 nucleotides match TRBD2. Germline V CDR1 and CDR2: SGDLS, YYNGEE. Trimming at V came to 3 bases and at J to 3 bases, leaving 3 bases not matched to a gene. The CDR3 extends over 15 amino acids. The CDR3 sequence is CASSEGLALYNEQFF. CDR3 sequence (DNA): TGTGCCAGCAGCGAGGGACTAGCGCTCTACAATGAGCAGTTCTTC. The full variable domain, in which reference TRBV9 and TRBJ2-1 provide the parts outside the CDR3, is DSGVTQTPKHLITATGQRVTLRCSPRSGDLSVYWYQQSLDQGLQFLIQYYNGEERAKGNILERFSAQQFPDLHSELNLSSLELGDSALYFCASSEGLALYNEQFFGPGTRLTVL.

V gene TRBV7-2 combines with J gene TRBJ2-7, with 14 bases fitting TRBD2. V lost 5 bases and J lost 4; bases outside the gene matches: 13. CDR1 and CDR2 from the germline V gene are SGHTA and FQGNSA. The CDR3 is 18 amino acids. This CDR3 is CASSPPGLAGGQGYEQYF. The CDR3 DNA is TGTGCCAGCAGCCCCCCTGGACTAGCGGGAGGACAAGGGTACGAGCAGTACTTC.

This clone was counted a few times. The chain employs TRBV2 and TRBJ2-7; no reliable D call. The V end was cut by 7 bases, the J end by 0 bases, with 13 bases between. This CDR3 spans 14 amino acids. The germline gives CDR1 SNHLY, CDR2 FYNNEI. The CDR3 DNA sequence: TGTGCCAGCAAGCCCCGCCTATTCTCCTACGAGCAGTACTTC. This sequence encodes CASKPRLFSYEQYF. The entire variable domain, with the rest obtained from reference TRBV2 and TRBJ2-7, is as follows: EPEVTQTPSHQVTQMGQEVILRCVPISNHLYFYWYRQILGQKVEFLVSFYNNEISEKSEIFDDQFSVERPDGSNFTLKIRSTKLEDSAMYFCASKPRLFSYEQYFGPGTRLTVT.

This chain uses TRBV7-9 with TRBJ2-7; D ambiguous. The V and J ends lost 3 bases and 0 bases respectively, with 12 bases between them. The V gene's germline CDR1 is SEHNR and CDR2 FQNEAQ (reference sequence). This CDR3 region has 15 residues. The CDR3 loop reads CASSFGGVSSYEQYF. CDR3 nucleotides: TGTGCCAGCAGCTTCGGCGGAGTCAGCTCCTACGAGCAGTACTTC.

A few counts support this clone. The chain carries TRBV7-2 and TRBJ1-2, with D possibly TRBD1 on 6 matching bases. CDR1 and CDR2 from the germline V gene are SGHTA and FQGNSA. Trimming stripped 5 bases from V and 7 bases from J, with 17 bases between. CDR3 length: 14 amino acids. The CDR3 is CASSLALQGSGYTF. CDR3 nucleotide sequence: TGTGCCAGCAGCCTTGCCCTACAGGGCTCTGGCTACACCTTC.

This clone has just a few counts. V is TRBV6-1 and J is TRBJ1-5; D ambiguous. Germline V gives CDR1 MNHNS, CDR2 SASEGT. V was trimmed by 4 bases and J by 3 bases, leaving 10 bases between them. The CDR3 extends over 14 amino acids. CDR3 residues: CASSVRQDNQPQHF. As DNA, the CDR3 is TGTGCCAGCAGTGTGCGGCAGGACAATCAGCCCCAGCATTTT.

The rearrangement joins TRBV25-1 to TRBJ1-4; 8 bases fit TRBD1. Germline CDR1 reads MGHDK; CDR2 reads SYGVNS. Trimming took 4 bases from V and 7 from J; bases not matched to a gene: 8. CDR3 size: 15 residues. CDR3 sequence reads: CASSVLQGVGEKLFF. CDR3 coding DNA: TGTGCCAGCAGTGTCCTACAGGGGGTCGGTGAAAAACTGTTTTTT.

The chain uses TRBV14 and TRBJ2-1; 14 bases agree with TRBD2. CDR1 SGHDN and CDR2 FVKESK come from the germline V gene. This CDR3 has 20 residues. After removal of 0 bases from V and 7 bases from J, the junction contained 14 bases not matched to a gene. The CDR3 sequence is CASSQELTGTSGGIRNEQFF. The CDR3 DNA reads as TGTGCCAGCAGCCAAGAGTTAACCGGGACTAGCGGGGGAATTAGGAATGAGCAGTTCTTC.

The CDR3 spells CASSRTAGSTEAFF. The CDR3 region has the DNA TGTGCCAGCAGCCGAACGGCGGGGAGCACTGAAGCTTTCTTT. The chain joins TRBV14 to TRBJ1-1; D is uncertain. Trimming removed 4 bases at V and 4 bases at J, with 13 bases between. Germline V gene data show CDR1 as SGHDN and CDR2 as FVKESK. CDR3 length: 14 amino acids.

The chain employs TRBV6-5 and TRBJ2-5, with D perhaps matching TRBD1 (6 bases). Trimming shortened V by 4 bases and J by 5 bases, and 14 bases separated the two germline ends. CDR1 is MNHEY, CDR2 SVGAGI, per germline. This CDR3 comprises 14 residues. CDR3 sequence (DNA): TGTGCCAGCAGTTTACAGGGTATGGGGGAGACCCAGTACTTC. Encoded protein: CASSLQGMGETQYF.

J is TRBJ2-7 and V is TRBV9; 9 bases fit TRBD2. The CDR3 loop spans 16 amino acids. J gave up 3 bases and V 3 bases, and 10 bases lay outside the gene matches. CDR1 is SGDLS, CDR2 YYNGEE, per germline. The CDR3 reads CASSANPSGIGYEQYF. CDR3 DNA: TGTGCCAGCAGCGCCAACCCTAGCGGGATTGGCTACGAGCAGTACTTC.

The chain employs TRBV6-1 and TRBJ2-1; TRBD1 is a possible D gene (5 bases). The CDR3 is 16 amino acids. The germline gives CDR1 MNHNS, CDR2 SASEGT. The V end was cut by 2 bases, the J end by 1 base, with 12 bases between. Here the CDR3 reads CASSENQGWSYNEQFF. CDR3 nucleotide sequence: TGTGCCAGCAGTGAAAATCAGGGTTGGTCCTACAATGAGCAGTTCTTC.

The chain uses TRBV7-8 and TRBJ2-1; 9 bases fit TRBD2. V was clipped by 6 bases and J by 8 bases; unmatched bases: 14. CDR1 is SGHVS, CDR2 FQNEAQ, per germline. The CDR3 totals 16 residues. CDR3 sequence reads: CASRLRRGGRADEQFF. CDR3 coding DNA: TGTGCCAGCAGGCTGAGGAGGGGCGGGAGGGCCGATGAGCAGTTCTTC.

This clone was counted a single time. This chain uses TRBV6-4 with TRBJ2-3; 8 positions match TRBD1. J gave up 6 bases and V 5 bases, and 13 bases lay outside the gene matches. CDR3 size: 16 residues. From germline, CDR1 is MRHNA and CDR2 SNTAGT. The CDR3 region is CASSLTGGALRDTQYF. The CDR3 nucleotides read TGTGCCAGCAGTCTAACAGGGGGAGCCTTAAGGGATACGCAGTATTTT.